This T cell receptor beta chain stems from a study of cytomegalovirus exposure and HLA in healthy donors. It was with 60 Vbeta and 13 Jbeta primers that the PCR ran. Sequencing used immunoSEQ multiplex PCR; TCRdb keeps in-frame clones, though not all of them. Of fewer than 250,000 clones listed, roughly 81% are singletons. Per germline, CDR1 MDHEN and CDR2 SYDVKM. The CDR3 loop spans 13 amino acids. With 6 bases clipped from V and 7 bases from J, the junction kept 4 bases outside the gene matches. J is TRBJ2-1 and V is TRBV28, with 9 bases lining up with TRBD1. This TCR came from a woman aged 25 to 45 in good health and CMV-seropositive. Sequencing used PBMCs. The CDR3 sequence: CASSHRGLNEQFF. In DNA form, the CDR3 reads TGTGCCAGCAGCCACAGGGGGCTGAATGAGCAGTTCTTC.